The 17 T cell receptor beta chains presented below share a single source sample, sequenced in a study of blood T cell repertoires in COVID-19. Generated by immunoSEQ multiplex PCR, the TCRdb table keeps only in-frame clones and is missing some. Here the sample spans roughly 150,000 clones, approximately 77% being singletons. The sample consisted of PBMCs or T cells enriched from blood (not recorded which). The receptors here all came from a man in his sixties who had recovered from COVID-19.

CDR3 amino acids: CASRTSGSSNEQFF. In DNA, the CDR3 is TGTGCCAGCAGGACTAGCGGGAGCTCTAATGAGCAGTTCTTC. V usage is TRBV6-5 and J usage is TRBJ2-1; 12 bases map to TRBD2. V shed 6 bases and J 7 bases; nucleotides not matched to a gene: 4. The CDR3 is 14 amino acids. Germline CDR1 reads MNHEY; CDR2 reads SVGAGI.

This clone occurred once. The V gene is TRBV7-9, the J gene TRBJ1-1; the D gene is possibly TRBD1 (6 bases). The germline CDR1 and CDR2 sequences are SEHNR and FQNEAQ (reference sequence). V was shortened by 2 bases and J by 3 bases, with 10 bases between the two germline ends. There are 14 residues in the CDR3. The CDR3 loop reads CASSLMGADTEAFF. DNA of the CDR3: TGTGCCAGCAGCTTAATGGGGGCAGACACTGAAGCTTTCTTT.

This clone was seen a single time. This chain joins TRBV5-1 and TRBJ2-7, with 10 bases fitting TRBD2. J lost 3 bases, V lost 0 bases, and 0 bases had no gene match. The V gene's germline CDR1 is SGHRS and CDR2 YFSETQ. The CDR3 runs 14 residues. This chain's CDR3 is CASSLGTSGYEQYF. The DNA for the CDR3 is TGCGCCAGCAGCTTGGGGACTAGCGGCTACGAGCAGTACTTC.

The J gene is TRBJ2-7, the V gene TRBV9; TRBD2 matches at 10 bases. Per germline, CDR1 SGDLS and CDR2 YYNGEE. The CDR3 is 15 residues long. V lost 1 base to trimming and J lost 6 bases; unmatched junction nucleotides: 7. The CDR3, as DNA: TGTGCCAGCAGCGTAACCGGGACTAGCGCGGGCGAGCAGTACTTC. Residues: CASSVTGTSAGEQYF. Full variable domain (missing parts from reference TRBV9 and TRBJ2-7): DSGVTQTPKHLITATGQRVTLRCSPRSGDLSVYWYQQSLDQGLQFLIQYYNGEERAKGNILERFSAQQFPDLHSELNLSSLELGDSALYFCASSVTGTSAGEQYFGPGTRLTVT.

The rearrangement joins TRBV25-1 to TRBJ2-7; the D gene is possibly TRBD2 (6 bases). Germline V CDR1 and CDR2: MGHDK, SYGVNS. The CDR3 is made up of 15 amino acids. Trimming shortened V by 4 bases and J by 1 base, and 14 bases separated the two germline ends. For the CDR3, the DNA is TGTGCCAGCAGTGGCGTTCGCGGAGGGTCCTACGAGCAGTACTTC. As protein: CASSGVRGGSYEQYF.

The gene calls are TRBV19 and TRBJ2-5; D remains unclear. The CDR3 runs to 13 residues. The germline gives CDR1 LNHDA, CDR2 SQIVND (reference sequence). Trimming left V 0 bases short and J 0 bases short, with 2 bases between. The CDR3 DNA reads TGTGCCAGTAGTATAGACTACCAAGAGACCCAGTACTTC. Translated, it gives CASSIDYQETQYF.

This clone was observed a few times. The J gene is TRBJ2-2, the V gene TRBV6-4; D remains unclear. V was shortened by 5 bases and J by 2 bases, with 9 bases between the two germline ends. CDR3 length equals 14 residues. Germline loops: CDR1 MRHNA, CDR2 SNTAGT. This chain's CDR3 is CASSYTFNTGELFF. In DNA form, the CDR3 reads TGTGCCAGCAGTTACACCTTCAACACCGGGGAGCTGTTTTTT.

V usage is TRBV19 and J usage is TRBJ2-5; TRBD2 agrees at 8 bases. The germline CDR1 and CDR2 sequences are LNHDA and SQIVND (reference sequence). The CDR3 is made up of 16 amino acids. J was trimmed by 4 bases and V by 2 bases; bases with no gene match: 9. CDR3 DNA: TGTGCCAGTAGTATAAGTGGCGGGAGGTCATTAGAGACCCAGTACTTC. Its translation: CASSISGGRSLETQYF.

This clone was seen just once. CDR3 protein: CASSWDRGYTEAFF. The DNA of the CDR3 is TGTGCCAGTAGTTGGGACAGGGGATACACTGAAGCTTTCTTT. The genes are TRBV19 and TRBJ1-1; 10 nucleotides align to TRBD1. CDR3 length: 14 amino acids. V was clipped by 5 bases and J by 3 bases; unmatched bases: 3. Germline V gene sequence: CDR1 LNHDA, CDR2 SQIVND (reference sequence).

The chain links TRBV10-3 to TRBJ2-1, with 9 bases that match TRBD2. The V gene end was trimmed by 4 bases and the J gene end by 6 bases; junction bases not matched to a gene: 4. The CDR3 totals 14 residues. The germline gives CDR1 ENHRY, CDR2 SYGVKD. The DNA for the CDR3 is TGTGCCATCAGTGGACTAGCGGAAGCCAATGAGCAGTTCTTC. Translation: CAISGLAEANEQFF.

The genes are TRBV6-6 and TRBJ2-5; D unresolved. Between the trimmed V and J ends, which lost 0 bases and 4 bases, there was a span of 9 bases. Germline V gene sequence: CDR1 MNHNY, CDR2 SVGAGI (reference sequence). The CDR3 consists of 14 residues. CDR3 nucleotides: TGTGCCAGCAGTTACTCGATGCAGTCAGAGACCCAGTACTTC. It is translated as CASSYSMQSETQYF.

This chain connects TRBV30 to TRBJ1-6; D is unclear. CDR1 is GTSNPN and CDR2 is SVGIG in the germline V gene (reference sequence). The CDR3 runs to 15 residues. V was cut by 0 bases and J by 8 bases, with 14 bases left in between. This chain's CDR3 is CAWSVAGPGDSPLHF. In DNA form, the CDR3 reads TGTGCCTGGAGTGTAGCGGGTCCGGGTGATTCACCCCTCCACTTT.

In DNA form, the CDR3 reads TGTGCCACCAGCACAAGCGGCCTAGCGAATGGCAATGAGCAGTTCTTC. Translation: CATSTSGLANGNEQFF. This sequence joins TRBV24-1 and TRBJ2-1, with a possible D match to TRBD2 (6 bases). Deletions cut 7 bases from V and 6 bases from J, with 21 bases between. The germline gives CDR1 KGHDR, CDR2 SFDVKD. CDR3 length: 16 amino acids.

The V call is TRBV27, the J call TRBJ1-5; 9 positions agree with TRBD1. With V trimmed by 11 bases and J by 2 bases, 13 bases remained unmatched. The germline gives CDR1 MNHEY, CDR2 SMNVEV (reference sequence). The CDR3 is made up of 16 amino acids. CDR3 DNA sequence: TGTGCCGTCCACCGGGACAGGGCCTTTGGCAATCAGCCCCAGCATTTT. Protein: CAVHRDRAFGNQPQHF.

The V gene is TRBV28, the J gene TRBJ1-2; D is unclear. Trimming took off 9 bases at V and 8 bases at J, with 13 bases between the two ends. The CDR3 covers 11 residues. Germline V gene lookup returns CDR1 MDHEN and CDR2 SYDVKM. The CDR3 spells CASGKSGGYTF. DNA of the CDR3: TGTGCCAGTGGGAAATCGGGGGGCTACACCTTC.

In DNA form, the CDR3 reads TGTGCCAGCAGCCCCGGGACAGGGGACAACACCATATATTTT. Its protein product is CASSPGTGDNTIYF. The chain is built from TRBV9 and TRBJ1-3, with TRBD1 matching over 10 bases. Per the germline V gene, CDR1 is SGDLS and CDR2 is YYNGEE. The CDR3 covers 14 residues. V lost 4 bases, J lost 7 bases, and 5 bases stayed unmatched.

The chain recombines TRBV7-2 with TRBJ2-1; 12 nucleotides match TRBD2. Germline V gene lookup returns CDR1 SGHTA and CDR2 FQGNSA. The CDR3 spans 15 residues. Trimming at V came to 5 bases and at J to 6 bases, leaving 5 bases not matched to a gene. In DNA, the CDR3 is TGTGCCAGCAGCCCACTAGCGGGAGGCCCCAATGAGCAGTTCTTC. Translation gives CASSPLAGGPNEQFF.